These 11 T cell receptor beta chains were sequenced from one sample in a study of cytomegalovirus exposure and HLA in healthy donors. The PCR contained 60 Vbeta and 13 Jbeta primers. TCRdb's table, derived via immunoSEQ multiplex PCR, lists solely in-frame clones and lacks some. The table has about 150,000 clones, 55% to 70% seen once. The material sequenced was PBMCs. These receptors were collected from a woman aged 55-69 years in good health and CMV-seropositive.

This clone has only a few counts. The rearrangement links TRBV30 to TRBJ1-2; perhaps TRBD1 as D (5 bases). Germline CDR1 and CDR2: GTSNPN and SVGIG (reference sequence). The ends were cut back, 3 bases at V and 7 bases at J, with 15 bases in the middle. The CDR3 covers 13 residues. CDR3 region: CAWRTRELTGYTF. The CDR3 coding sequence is TGTGCCTGGAGGACCAGGGAACTAACTGGCTACACCTTC.

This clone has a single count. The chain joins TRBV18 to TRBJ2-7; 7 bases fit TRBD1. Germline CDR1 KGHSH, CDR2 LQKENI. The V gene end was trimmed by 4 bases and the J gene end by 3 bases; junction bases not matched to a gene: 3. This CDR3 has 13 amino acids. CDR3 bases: TGTGCCAGCTCACGGGACAGTTACTACGAGCAGTACTTC. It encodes CASSRDSYYEQYF.

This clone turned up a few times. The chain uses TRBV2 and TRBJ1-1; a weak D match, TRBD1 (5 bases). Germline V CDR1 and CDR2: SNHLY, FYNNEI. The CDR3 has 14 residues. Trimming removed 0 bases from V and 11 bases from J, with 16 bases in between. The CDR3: CASSEARDFFEAFF. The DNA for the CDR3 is TGTGCCAGCAGTGAAGCCCGGGACTTCTTCGAGGCTTTCTTT.

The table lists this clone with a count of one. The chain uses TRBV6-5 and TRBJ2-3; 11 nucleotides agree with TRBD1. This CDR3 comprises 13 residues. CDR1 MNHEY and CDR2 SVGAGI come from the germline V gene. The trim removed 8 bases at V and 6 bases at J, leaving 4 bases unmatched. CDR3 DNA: TGTGCCAGCGGGGACAGGGGGGTGGATACGCAGTATTTT. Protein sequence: CASGDRGVDTQYF.

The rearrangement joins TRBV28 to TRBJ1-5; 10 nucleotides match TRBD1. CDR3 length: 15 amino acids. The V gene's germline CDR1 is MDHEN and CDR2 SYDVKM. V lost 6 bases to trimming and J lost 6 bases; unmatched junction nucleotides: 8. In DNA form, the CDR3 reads TGTGCCAGCAGCTCGGGACAGGGGATCAGTCAGCCCCAGCATTTT. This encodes CASSSGQGISQPQHF.

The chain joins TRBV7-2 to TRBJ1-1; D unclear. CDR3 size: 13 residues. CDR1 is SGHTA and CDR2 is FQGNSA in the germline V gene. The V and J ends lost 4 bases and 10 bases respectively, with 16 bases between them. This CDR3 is CASSSTPGAAAFF. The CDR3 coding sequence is TGTGCCAGCAGCTCGACACCGGGAGCGGCAGCTTTCTTT.

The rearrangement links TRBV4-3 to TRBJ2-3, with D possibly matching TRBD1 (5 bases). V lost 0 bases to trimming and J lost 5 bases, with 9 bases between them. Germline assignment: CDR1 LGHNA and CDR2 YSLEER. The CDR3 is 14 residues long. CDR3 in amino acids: CASSQDRGLDTQYF. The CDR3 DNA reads TGCGCCAGCAGCCAAGATAGGGGATTAGATACGCAGTATTTT.

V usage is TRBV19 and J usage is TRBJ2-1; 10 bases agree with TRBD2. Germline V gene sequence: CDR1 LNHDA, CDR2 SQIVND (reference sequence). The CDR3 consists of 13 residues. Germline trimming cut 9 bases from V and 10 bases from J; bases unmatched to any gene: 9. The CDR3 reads CASLAGEGGEQFF. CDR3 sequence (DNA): TGTGCCAGCCTAGCGGGAGAAGGAGGAGAGCAGTTCTTC.

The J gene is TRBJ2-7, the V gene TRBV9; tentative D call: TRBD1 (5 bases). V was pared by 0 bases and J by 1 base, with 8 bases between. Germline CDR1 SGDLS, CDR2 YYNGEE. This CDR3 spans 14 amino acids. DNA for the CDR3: TGTGCCAGCAGCGTAGCTGACAGTTCCTACGAGCAGTACTTC. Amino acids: CASSVADSSYEQYF.

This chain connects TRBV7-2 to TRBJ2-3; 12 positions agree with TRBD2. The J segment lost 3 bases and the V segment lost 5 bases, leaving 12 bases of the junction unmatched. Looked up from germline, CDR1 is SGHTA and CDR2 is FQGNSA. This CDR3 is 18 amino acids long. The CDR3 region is CASSLDRLAGVVTDTQYF. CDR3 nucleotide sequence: TGTGCCAGCAGCCTGGATAGACTAGCGGGAGTTGTAACAGATACGCAGTATTTT. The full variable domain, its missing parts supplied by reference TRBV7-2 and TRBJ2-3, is GAGVSQSPSNKVTEKGKDVELRCDPISGHTALYWYRQSLGQGLEFLIYFQGNSAPDKSGLPSDRFSAERTGGSVSTLTIQRTQQEDSAVYLCASSLDRLAGVVTDTQYFGPGTRLTVL.

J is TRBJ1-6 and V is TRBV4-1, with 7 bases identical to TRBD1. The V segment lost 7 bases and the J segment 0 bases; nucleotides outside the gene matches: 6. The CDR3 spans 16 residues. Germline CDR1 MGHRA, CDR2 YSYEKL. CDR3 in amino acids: CASTWTGNSYNSPLHF. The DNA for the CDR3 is TGCGCCAGCACCTGGACAGGAAACTCCTATAATTCACCCCTCCACTTT.